The present entry profiles one T cell receptor beta chain with its context. This sample was taken from a study of CD8+CD57+ T cells in acquired aplastic anemia. Study overall: The DNA of sorted CD4+ and CD8+ cells averaged around 3.2 ug.

The TCR beta profiling, which covered VDJ combination and CDR3 sequence, was carried out using genomic DNA as the template. From the reads, TCRdb called clonotypes with MiXCR, one entry per CDR3 protein. The table lists around 200,000 distinct CDR3 sequences, around half of them singletons, with around 8.8% in the top ten. By flow cytometry, patients selected for sequencing had shown an expansion of CD8+CD57+ cells. The study sampled blood from patients who had received no therapy. The ends lost 4 bases at V and 6 bases at J; junction bases unmatched: 15. Germline loops: CDR1 DFQATT, CDR2 SNEGSKA (reference sequence). The CDR3 sequence is 15 residues long.

The sequence was obtained from a human donor with aplastic anemia. Sequences were obtained from sorted CD4+, CD8+, or CD8+CD57+ T cells (not recorded which) from PBMCs. The chain employs TRBV20-1 and TRBJ2-7; 7 nucleotides line up with TRBD1. Written as DNA, the CDR3 is TGCAGTGCTACCGACCCCCTGACAGGGAACGGCGAGCAGTACTTC. The encoded protein is CSATDPLTGNGEQYF.